This TCR beta chain appears in the sequencing data of a study of T cell clusters in autoimmune cytopenias. This clonotype is called medium-sized based on its frequency. The CDR3 sequence is 17 residues long. CDR1 is MNHNY and CDR2 is SVGAGI in the germline V gene (reference sequence). Each sample's input was roughly 270 ng genomic DNA, 30,000 to 45,000 genome equivalents. TRB was amplified by touch-down multiplex PCR, primer pools A and B combined. TCRdb re-called the multiplex PCR reads and catalogs CDR3 proteins one per entry, DNA excluded. The sample spans around 6,700 distinct CDR3 sequences; the ten largest clones claim around 5%. These records were also assigned to another study, of T cell repertoires in aging, cancer and after chemotherapy. This second report adds: Approximately 9 million TCR reads made up the full dataset.

This rearrangement joins TRBV6-6 to TRBJ1-4; there is no DNA to check the TCRdb D call of TRBD1. Sequences were obtained from peripheral blood. The origin of this receptor is a human donor in good health. This CDR3 reads CASSGSAAWTGREKLFF.